This T cell receptor beta chain was identified in a study of vaccination and CD4 T cells after COVID-19. The overall study: The peptides that stimulated the cells were overlapping spike peptides from SARS-CoV-2, HCoV-NL63, HCoV-OC43 and HCoV-229E. Study results and limitations: Median SARS-CoV-2-reactive clonotype numbers went from 21 to 38; this increase was not significant.

Treatment reported: roughly ten-day PBMC culture with coronavirus spike peptide pools or control peptides (ViraFEST assay). The CDR3 length is 11 residues. Trimming shortened V by 5 bases and J by 7 bases, and 9 bases separated the two germline ends. Germline assignment: CDR1 SNHLY and CDR2 FYNNEI. Sequence data for DNA of cultured CD4+ T cells were generated by the Oncomine TCR Beta short-read assay. TCRdb re-analysed the PCR reads in MiXCR, keeping a single row per CDR3 protein. The sample includes roughly 20,000 distinct CDR3 sequences, 44% of them seen just once. As concerns this clonotype: Its antigen is unknown.

The sequencing here drew on CD4+ T cells from blood, cultured in vitro, taken before SARS-CoV-2 vaccination. The TCR originated in a human donor who had recovered from COVID-19. V gene TRBV2 combines with J gene TRBJ2-7; D not resolved. CDR3: CASSSHEEQYF. In DNA form, the CDR3 reads TGTGCCAGCAGTTCCCATGAGGAGCAGTACTTC.